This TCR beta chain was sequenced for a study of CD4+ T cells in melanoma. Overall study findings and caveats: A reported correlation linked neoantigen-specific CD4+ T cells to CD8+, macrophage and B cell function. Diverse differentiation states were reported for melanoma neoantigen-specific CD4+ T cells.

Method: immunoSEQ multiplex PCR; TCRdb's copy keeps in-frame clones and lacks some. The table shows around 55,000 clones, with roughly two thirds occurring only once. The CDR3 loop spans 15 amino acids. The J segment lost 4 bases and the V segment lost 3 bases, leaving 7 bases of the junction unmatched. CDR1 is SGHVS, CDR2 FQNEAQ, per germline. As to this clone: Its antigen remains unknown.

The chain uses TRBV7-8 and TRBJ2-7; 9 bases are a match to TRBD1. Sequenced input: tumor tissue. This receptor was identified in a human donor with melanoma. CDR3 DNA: TGTGCCAGCAGCTTTGGTTGGGACAGGGAATACGAGCAGTACTTC. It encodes CASSFGWDREYEQYF. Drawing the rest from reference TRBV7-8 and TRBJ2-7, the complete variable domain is GAGVSQSPRYKVAKRGQDVALRCDPISGHVSLFWYQQALGQGPEFLTYFQNEAQLDKSGLPSDRFFAERPEGSVSTLKIQRTQQEDSAVYLCASSFGWDREYEQYFGPGTRLTVT.